What follows describes a single TCR beta chain. The CDR3 extends 3 residues past the end of the read, so its final part is completed from the germline J gene. These data originate in a study of T cells in women clearing cervical HPV infection. The CDR3 sequence is 14 residues long. Trimming removed 5 bases at V and 2 bases at J, with 13 bases between. Per the germline V gene, CDR1 is SGHAT and CDR2 is FQDESV (reference sequence). Assay: immunoSEQ multiplex PCR; the TCRdb copy retains only in-frame clones and omits some. Found here are around 30,000 clones; the top ten clones hold 7.8%. This TCR was recovered from a woman aged 18 to 69 with a cervical HPV16 infection that either progressed to CIN3+ or cleared (not recorded which). V usage is TRBV11-1 and J usage is TRBJ2-7; tentatively, D is TRBD1 (5 bases). Sequenced input: blood buffy coat. The chain's CDR3 is CASSLLQGPYEQYF. The covered CDR3 bases are TGTGCCAGCAGCCTACTCCAGGGCCCCTACGAG.